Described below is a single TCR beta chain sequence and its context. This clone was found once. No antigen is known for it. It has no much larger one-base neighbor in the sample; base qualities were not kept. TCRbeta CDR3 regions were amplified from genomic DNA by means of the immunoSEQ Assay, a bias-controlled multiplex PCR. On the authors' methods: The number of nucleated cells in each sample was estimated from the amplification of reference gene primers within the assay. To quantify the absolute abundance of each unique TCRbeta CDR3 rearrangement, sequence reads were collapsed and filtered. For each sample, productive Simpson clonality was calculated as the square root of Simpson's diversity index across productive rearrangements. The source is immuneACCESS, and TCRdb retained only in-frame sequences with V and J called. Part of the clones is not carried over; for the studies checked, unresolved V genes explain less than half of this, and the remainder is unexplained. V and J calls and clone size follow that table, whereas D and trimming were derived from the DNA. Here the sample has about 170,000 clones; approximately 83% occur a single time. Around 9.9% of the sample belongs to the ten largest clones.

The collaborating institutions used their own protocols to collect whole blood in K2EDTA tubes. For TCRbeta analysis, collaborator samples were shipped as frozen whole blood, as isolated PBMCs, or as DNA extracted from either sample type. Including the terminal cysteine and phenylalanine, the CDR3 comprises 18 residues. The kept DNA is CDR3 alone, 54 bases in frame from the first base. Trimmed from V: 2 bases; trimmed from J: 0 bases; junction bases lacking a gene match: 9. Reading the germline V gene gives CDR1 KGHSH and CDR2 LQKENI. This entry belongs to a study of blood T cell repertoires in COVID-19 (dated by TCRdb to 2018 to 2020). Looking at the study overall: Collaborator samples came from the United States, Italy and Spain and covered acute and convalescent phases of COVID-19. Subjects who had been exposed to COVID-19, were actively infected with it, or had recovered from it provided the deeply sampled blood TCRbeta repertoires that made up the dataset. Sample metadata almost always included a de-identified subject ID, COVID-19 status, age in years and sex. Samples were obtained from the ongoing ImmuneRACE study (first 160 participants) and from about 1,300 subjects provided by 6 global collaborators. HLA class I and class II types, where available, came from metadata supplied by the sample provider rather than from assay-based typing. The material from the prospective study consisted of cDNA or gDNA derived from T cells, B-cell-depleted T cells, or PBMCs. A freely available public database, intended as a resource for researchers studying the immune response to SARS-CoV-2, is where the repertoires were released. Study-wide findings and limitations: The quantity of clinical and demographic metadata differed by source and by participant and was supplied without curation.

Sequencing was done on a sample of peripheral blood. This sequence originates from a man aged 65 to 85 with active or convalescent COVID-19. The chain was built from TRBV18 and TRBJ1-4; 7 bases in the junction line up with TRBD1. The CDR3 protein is CASSPGTVSLATNEKLFF. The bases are TGTGCCAGCTCACCAGGGACAGTCTCTTTAGCAACTAATGAAAAACTGTTTTTT.